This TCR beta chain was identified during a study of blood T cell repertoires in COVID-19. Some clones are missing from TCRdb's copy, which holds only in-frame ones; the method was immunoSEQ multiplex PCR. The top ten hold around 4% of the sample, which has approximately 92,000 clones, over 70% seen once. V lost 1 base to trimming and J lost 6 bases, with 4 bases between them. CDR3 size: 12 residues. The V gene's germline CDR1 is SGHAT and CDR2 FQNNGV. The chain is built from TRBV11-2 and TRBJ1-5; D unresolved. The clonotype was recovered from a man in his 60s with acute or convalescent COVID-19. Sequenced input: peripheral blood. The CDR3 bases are TGTGCCAGCAGCTTAGGAGGTCAGCCCCAGCATTTT. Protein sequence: CASSLGGQPQHF.